Below are 12 T cell receptor beta chains sequenced from a single sample in a study of Graves' ophthalmopathy and Graves' hyperthyroidism. Amplifying from RNA transcripts, the study obtained TCR beta CDR3 regions. Scientists carried out first-round RT-PCR using HTBI primers and then a second-round multiplex PCR. TCRdb fed the multiplex PCR reads into MiXCR, producing one record per CDR3 protein. The sample carries 340,000 or so distinct CDR3 sequences, around a sixth recorded once. The sequenced material came from peripheral blood. The receptors shown here come from an adult man with Graves' ophthalmopathy.

There are many counts of this clonotype. CDR3 amino acids: CSAKGLLAQETQYF. CDR3 bases: TGCAGTGCTAAGGGGCTACTAGCCCAAGAGACCCAGTACTTC. This chain joins TRBV20-1 and TRBJ2-5; possibly TRBD2 for D (6 bases). V lost 4 bases to trimming and J lost 1 base, with 13 bases between them. CDR3 size: 14 residues. Germline V gene sequence: CDR1 DFQATT, CDR2 SNEGSKA (reference sequence).

This clonotype was recorded many times. J is TRBJ2-5 and V is TRBV7-8, with 7 bases that match TRBD1. The V segment lost 6 bases and the J segment 4 bases; nucleotides outside the gene matches: 8. This CDR3 has 14 amino acids. Germline CDR1 and CDR2: SGHVS and FQNEAQ. CDR3 sequence (DNA): TGTGCCAGCAGGCCTGACAGGGTCGGAGAGACCCAGTACTTC. Its protein is CASRPDRVGETQYF.

This clonotype was picked up a small number of times. The V and J genes are TRBV9 and TRBJ2-7, with 9 positions matching TRBD1. CDR3 length: 15 amino acids. Germline-derived CDR1 and CDR2 are SGDLS and YYNGEE. The ends lost 1 base at V and 5 bases at J; junction bases unmatched: 7. CDR3 DNA sequence: TGTGCCAGCAGCGTACGGACAGGGGTCGGCCACGAGCAGTACTTC. Amino acid sequence: CASSVRTGVGHEQYF.

This clonotype was observed many times. The CDR3 loop is CASSQAARGSSPLHF. In DNA form, the CDR3 reads TGTGCCAGCAGCCAAGCGGCCAGGGGAAGTTCACCCCTCCACTTT. This sequence joins TRBV3-1 and TRBJ1-6; D perhaps matches TRBD1 (6 bases). Germline CDR1 and CDR2: LGHDT and YNNKEL (reference sequence). V was trimmed by 1 base and J by 9 bases, leaving 13 bases between them. This CDR3 contains 15 residues.

This clonotype was recorded at least ten times. This rearrangement joins TRBV7-9 to TRBJ1-1, with D perhaps TRBD1 (6 bases). CDR1 and CDR2 from the germline V gene are SEHNR and FQNEAQ (reference sequence). V lost 0 bases and J 11 bases, leaving 13 bases between the germline ends. The CDR3 is 13 residues long. Here the CDR3 reads CASSLAGGSVAFF. Here the CDR3 DNA reads TGTGCCAGCAGCTTAGCAGGGGGGTCAGTGGCTTTCTTT.

The sample holds many counts of this clonotype. This chain links TRBV19 with TRBJ1-1; 9 bases are a match to TRBD1. Germline CDR1 and CDR2: LNHDA and SQIVND (reference sequence). V shed 3 bases and J 4 bases; nucleotides not matched to a gene: 9. This CDR3 has 16 amino acids. CDR3 coding DNA: TGTGCCAGTAGTATTCCAAGGGGACAGGGCTCCACTGAAGCTTTCTTT. Its protein is CASSIPRGQGSTEAFF.

Ten or more counts support this clonotype. V is TRBV5-1 and J is TRBJ1-2, with D possibly being TRBD1 (5 bases). There are 13 residues in the CDR3. Germline values: CDR1 SGHRS, CDR2 YFSETQ. V gave up 4 bases and J gave up 4 bases, with 11 bases separating them. The CDR3 DNA follows: TGCGCCAGCAGCGCGACAGCAACCTATGGCTACACCTTC. It encodes CASSATATYGYTF.

This clonotype was picked up many times. The V call is TRBV7-2, the J call TRBJ2-7, with D perhaps matching TRBD1 (6 bases). Trimming cost V 3 bases and J 4 bases, with 16 bases left between them. Germline CDR1 and CDR2: SGHTA and FQGNSA. The CDR3 totals 15 residues. CDR3 residues: CASSFLPTGGYEQYF. CDR3 coding DNA: TGTGCCAGCAGCTTTTTACCGACAGGTGGATACGAGCAGTACTTC.

This clonotype was recorded many times. The CDR3 DNA reads TGCAGCGTTGCATGGAGGACTGGCTACACCTTC. Its protein is CSVAWRTGYTF. This chain uses TRBV29-1 with TRBJ1-2, with D unclear. Germline CDR1 reads SQVTM; CDR2 reads ANQGSEA. The CDR3 is 11 amino acids. The ends were cut back, 4 bases at V and 7 bases at J, with 10 bases in the middle.

This clonotype was detected many times. This chain connects TRBV6-5 to TRBJ1-2; TRBD1 might be the D (6 bases). Trimming took 0 bases from V and 8 from J, leaving 16 bases between them. The CDR3 length is 15 residues. The V gene's germline CDR1 is MNHEY and CDR2 SVGAGI. CDR3 in amino acids: CASSYSAAGQRGYTF. The CDR3 region has the DNA TGTGCCAGCAGTTACTCTGCGGCAGGACAGAGGGGCTACACCTTC.

The rearrangement joins TRBV6-1 to TRBJ2-7; TRBD2 aligns across 7 bases. Per the germline V gene, CDR1 is MNHNS and CDR2 is SASEGT. J lost 7 bases, V lost 6 bases, and 15 bases had no gene match. This CDR3 is 15 amino acids long. CDR3: CASSGMWREIREQYF. CDR3 DNA sequence: TGTGCCAGCAGCGGAATGTGGCGGGAGATTAGGGAGCAGTACTTC.

This clonotype turned up a few times. The rearrangement uses TRBV9 and TRBJ2-2; 9 bases align to TRBD2. CDR3 size: 17 residues. Germline V CDR1 and CDR2: SGDLS, YYNGEE. Trimming took 4 bases from V and 4 from J; bases not matched to a gene: 11. The CDR3: CASSLGGGRARTGELFF. CDR3 coding DNA: TGTGCCAGCAGCTTAGGGGGCGGGAGGGCCCGCACCGGGGAGCTGTTTTTT.